This T cell receptor (beta chain) was observed in a study of blood T cell repertoires in COVID-19. The CDR3 runs 14 residues. V was trimmed by 6 bases and J by 7 bases, leaving 16 bases between them. Germline CDR1 and CDR2: MNHNY and SVGAGI (reference sequence). In the authors' methods: Nucleated cell counts were estimated from reference gene primer amplification. The protocol was immunoSEQ multiplex PCR, while the TCRdb copy is restricted to in-frame clones and leaves out a portion. The V and J calls and the clone size are those of that table, but D and trimming were determined from the DNA. The table includes roughly 340,000 clones, approximately 90% detected once.

The sequence derives from a young woman who had recovered from COVID-19. The gene calls are TRBV6-6 and TRBJ1-5, with no clear D. The sequenced material came from peripheral blood. CDR3 sequence (DNA): TGTGCCAGCAGCCGCCGGGAGGCTGGCCAGCCCCAGCATTTT. It codes for CASSRREAGQPQHF.